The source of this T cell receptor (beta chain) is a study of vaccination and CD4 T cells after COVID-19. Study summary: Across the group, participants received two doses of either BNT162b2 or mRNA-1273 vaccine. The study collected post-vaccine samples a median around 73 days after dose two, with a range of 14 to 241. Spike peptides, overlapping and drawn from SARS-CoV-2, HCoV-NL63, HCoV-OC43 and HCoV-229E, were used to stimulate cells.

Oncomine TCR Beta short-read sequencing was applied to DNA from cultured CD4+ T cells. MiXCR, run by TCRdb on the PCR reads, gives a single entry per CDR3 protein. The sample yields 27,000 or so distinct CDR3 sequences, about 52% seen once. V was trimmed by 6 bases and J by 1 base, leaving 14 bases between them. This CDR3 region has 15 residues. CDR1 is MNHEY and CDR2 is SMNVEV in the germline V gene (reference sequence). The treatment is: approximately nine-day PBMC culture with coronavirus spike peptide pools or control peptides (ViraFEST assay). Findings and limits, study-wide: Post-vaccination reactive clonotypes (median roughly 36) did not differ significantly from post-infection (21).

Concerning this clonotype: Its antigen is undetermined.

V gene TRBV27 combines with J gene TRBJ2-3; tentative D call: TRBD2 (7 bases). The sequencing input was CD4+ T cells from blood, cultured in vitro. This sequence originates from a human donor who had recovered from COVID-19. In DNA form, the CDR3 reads TGTGCCAGCAGGGGGAGGGGGGCACGCACAGATACGCAGTATTTT. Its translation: CASRGRGARTDTQYF.